The 28 T cell receptor beta chains given below trace back to one sample, sequenced in a study of cytomegalovirus exposure and HLA in healthy donors. Vbeta (60) and Jbeta (13) primers were used in the PCR. The method was immunoSEQ multiplex PCR; TCRdb's version includes in-frame clones alone and lacks a portion of them. This sample's clone table lists about 140,000 clones. The specimen was PBMCs. These receptors were obtained from a woman younger than 35 in good health and CMV-seronegative.

The chain employs TRBV4-3 and TRBJ1-4; 8 nucleotides align to TRBD1. The trim removed 4 bases at V and 7 bases at J, leaving 8 bases unmatched. This CDR3 comprises 15 residues. The germline V gene has CDR1 LGHNA and CDR2 YSLEER. For the CDR3, the DNA is TGCGCCAGCAGCCCCTCCACAGGGGGTGGTGAAAAACTGTTTTTT. This encodes CASSPSTGGGEKLFF.

The chain recombines TRBV19 with TRBJ1-1, with D tentatively TRBD1 (6 bases). Germline V gene data show CDR1 as LNHDA and CDR2 as SQIVND (reference sequence). This CDR3 is built from 16 residues. Trimming took 5 bases from V and 5 from J, leaving 21 bases between them. CDR3 nucleotide sequence: TGTGCCAGTAGTTCCCGAACAGGGTCAGTGTTAACTGAAGCTTTCTTT. Residues: CASSSRTGSVLTEAFF.

V gene TRBV18 combines with J gene TRBJ2-1; tentatively, D is TRBD2 (5 bases). CDR1 is KGHSH, CDR2 LQKENI, per germline. The CDR3 extends over 12 amino acids. Trimming stripped 1 base from V and 9 bases from J, with 7 bases between. For the CDR3, the DNA is TGTGCCAGCTCACCACGGGGAGCTGAGCAGTTCTTC. The encoded protein is CASSPRGAEQFF.

The chain employs TRBV7-2 and TRBJ2-1; possibly TRBD2 for D (5 bases). V gave up 2 bases and J gave up 3 bases, with 17 bases separating them. The CDR3 sequence is 17 residues long. CDR1 SGHTA and CDR2 FQGNSA come from the germline V gene. The CDR3 sequence is CASSLYLGRGDYNEQFF. The CDR3 DNA is TGTGCCAGCAGCTTATATTTGGGTCGGGGAGACTACAATGAGCAGTTCTTC. The full variable domain, completed using reference TRBV7-2 and TRBJ2-1, is GAGVSQSPSNKVTEKGKDVELRCDPISGHTALYWYRQSLGQGLEFLIYFQGNSAPDKSGLPSDRFSAERTGGSVSTLTIQRTQQEDSAVYLCASSLYLGRGDYNEQFFGPGTRLTVL.

The chain carries TRBV2 and TRBJ1-1; TRBD1 aligns across 7 bases. The CDR3 has 14 residues. Germline CDR1 SNHLY, CDR2 FYNNEI. V was clipped by 11 bases and J by 0 bases; unmatched bases: 9. CDR3 protein: CAGWTGGMNTEAFF. The CDR3 nucleotides read TGTGCCGGTTGGACAGGAGGGATGAACACTGAAGCTTTCTTT.

In terms of frequency, this clone is medium-sized. J is TRBJ1-4 and V is TRBV7-2; D not certain. Trimming pared 5 bases from V and 7 bases from J, leaving 17 bases between. The CDR3 has 15 amino acids. Germline CDR1 reads SGHTA; CDR2 reads FQGNSA. CDR3 DNA: TGTGCCAGCAGCCCATCGCGGAGGCGGGTTGAAAAACTGTTTTTT. Protein: CASSPSRRRVEKLFF. Full variable domain (outside the CDR3, taken from reference TRBV7-2 and TRBJ1-4): GAGVSQSPSNKVTEKGKDVELRCDPISGHTALYWYRQSLGQGLEFLIYFQGNSAPDKSGLPSDRFSAERTGGSVSTLTIQRTQQEDSAVYLCASSPSRRRVEKLFFGSGTQLSVL.

This chain connects TRBV4-2 to TRBJ1-5; weak D call: TRBD1 (6 bases). This CDR3 comprises 15 residues. The germline gives CDR1 LGHNA, CDR2 YNFKEQ. Trimming pared 3 bases from V and 6 bases from J, leaving 15 bases between. The CDR3 sequence is CASSQLQGRGQPQHF. The CDR3 coding sequence is TGTGCCAGCAGCCAGTTACAGGGAAGAGGTCAGCCCCAGCATTTT.

The genes are TRBV19 and TRBJ2-3; tentatively, D is TRBD2 (6 bases). This CDR3 comprises 15 residues. Germline V gene lookup returns CDR1 LNHDA and CDR2 SQIVND (reference sequence). Trimming left V 5 bases short and J 0 bases short, with 12 bases between. DNA for the CDR3: TGTGCCAGTAGTCAGGAGGGAACGAGCACAGATACGCAGTATTTT. It translates to CASSQEGTSTDTQYF.

J is TRBJ2-7 and V is TRBV7-7; the match to TRBD2 covers 7 bases. CDR1 is SSHAT and CDR2 is FNYEAQ in the germline V gene (reference sequence). The CDR3 loop spans 15 amino acids. CDR3 DNA: TGTGCTAGCAGCGCCTGGACTAGGGGTTGTAGGGAGCAGTACGTC. Translated: CASSAWTRGCREQYV.

The rearrangement joins TRBV4-2 to TRBJ2-4; 8 nucleotides align to TRBD2. Trimming took 0 bases from V and 2 from J; bases not matched to a gene: 12. The CDR3 is 19 amino acids. The V gene's germline CDR1 is LGHNA and CDR2 YNFKEQ. The CDR3 nucleotides are TGTGCCAGCAGCCAAGATGAATTTGCGGGAGGCGGGACCAAAAACATTCAGTACTTC. Translation gives CASSQDEFAGGGTKNIQYF.

The rearrangement links TRBV7-2 to TRBJ2-5; D is possibly TRBD2 (5 bases). V was clipped by 2 bases and J by 5 bases, with 9 bases between them. This CDR3 is built from 13 residues. Germline V CDR1 and CDR2: SGHTA, FQGNSA. The CDR3 nucleotides are TGTGCCAGCAGCTTAAGTTTAGCGGAGACCCAGTACTTC. It yields the protein CASSLSLAETQYF.

This rearrangement joins TRBV29-1 to TRBJ2-7, with 10 positions matching TRBD1. The CDR3 is 12 amino acids. Germline CDR1 and CDR2: SQVTM and ANQGSEA. V was pared by 4 bases and J by 7 bases, with 4 bases of the junction left unmatched. The CDR3 DNA follows: TGCAGCGTTGGACAGGGGGCACGGGAGCAGTACTTC. Protein product: CSVGQGAREQYF.

The chain links TRBV27 to TRBJ1-4; D is uncertain. This CDR3 has 15 amino acids. Germline lookup yields CDR1 MNHEY and CDR2 SMNVEV (reference sequence). Between the trimmed V and J ends, which lost 3 bases and 4 bases, there was a span of 12 bases. In DNA, the CDR3 is TGTGCCAGCAGTTTCAGTGGGCATGGTAATGAAAAACTGTTTTTT. Protein product: CASSFSGHGNEKLFF.

The rearrangement joins TRBV6-1 to TRBJ1-3, with 9 positions matching TRBD1. The CDR3 covers 15 residues. Trimming cost V 6 bases and J 4 bases; bases outside gene matches: 7. Per germline, CDR1 MNHNS and CDR2 SASEGT. The CDR3 loop is CASRQGALSGNTIYF. The CDR3 region has the DNA TGTGCCAGCAGACAGGGGGCGCTTTCCGGAAACACCATATATTTT.

The chain has TRBV27 and TRBJ2-1; 9 bases are a match to TRBD1. The V gene end was trimmed by 2 bases and the J gene end by 4 bases; junction bases not matched to a gene: 6. Germline V CDR1 and CDR2: MNHEY, SMNVEV (reference sequence). The CDR3 has 16 residues. The CDR3 region is CASSLKTGGSYNEQFF. Here the CDR3 DNA reads TGTGCCAGCAGTTTAAAAACAGGGGGCTCTTACAATGAGCAGTTCTTC.

The chain uses TRBV5-5 and TRBJ2-7; a weak D match, TRBD2 (6 bases). V lost 2 bases and J 0 bases, leaving 12 bases between the germline ends. This CDR3 has 15 residues. CDR1 is SGHKS, CDR2 YYEKEE, per germline (reference sequence). The CDR3 is CASSFLGGPSYEQYF. In DNA, the CDR3 is TGTGCCAGCAGCTTCCTGGGGGGTCCCTCCTACGAGCAGTACTTC.

V gene TRBV2 combines with J gene TRBJ2-7; 7 nucleotides agree with TRBD2. The CDR3 is 11 amino acids. V trimming: 8 bases; J trimming: 2 bases; junction bases outside the gene matches: 0. The germline CDR1 and CDR2 sequences are SNHLY and FYNNEI. The DNA of the CDR3 is TGTGCCAGCGGGACTACCTACGAGCAGTACGTC. Translation: CASGTTYEQYV.

The rearrangement links TRBV7-6 to TRBJ2-5; 7 bases are shared with TRBD1. The germline V gene encodes CDR1 SGHVS and CDR2 FNYEAQ. This CDR3 is 13 amino acids long. The trim removed 5 bases at V and 5 bases at J, leaving 5 bases unmatched. The CDR3 region has the DNA TGTGCCAGCAGCCATGACAGGGTGGAGACCCAGTACTTC. This sequence encodes CASSHDRVETQYF.

The rearrangement joins TRBV7-9 to TRBJ2-5, with 8 nucleotides matching TRBD1. This CDR3 region has 14 residues. The germline V gene encodes CDR1 SEHNR and CDR2 FQNEAQ (reference sequence). The junction had 4 bases not matched to a gene; V was cut back by 2 bases and J by 5 bases. The DNA of the CDR3 is TGTGCCAGCAGCTTAAACAGGGGGGAGGAGACCCAGTACTTC. Protein: CASSLNRGEETQYF.

CDR3 DNA: TGTGCTAGTGGGGGTACGGGACAGGTATACAATGAGCAGTTCTTC. Translation: CASGGTGQVYNEQFF. The V and J genes are TRBV12-5 and TRBJ2-1, with 8 positions matching TRBD1. Germline V lookup: CDR1 LGHNT, CDR2 FRNRAP. CDR3 length: 15 residues. J gave up 4 bases and V 6 bases, and 8 bases lay outside the gene matches.

The J gene is TRBJ2-7, the V gene TRBV5-4; 10 bases line up with TRBD2. This CDR3 contains 15 residues. Per the germline V gene, CDR1 is SGHNT and CDR2 is YYREEE (reference sequence). V lost 0 bases to trimming and J lost 4 bases; unmatched junction nucleotides: 4. CDR3 nucleotide sequence: TGTGCCAGCAGCTTGGTCACTAGCGGGAATTACGAGCAGTACTTC. Translating gives CASSLVTSGNYEQYF.

This chain uses TRBV11-2 with TRBJ2-1, with D unclear. The V end was cut by 5 bases, the J end by 7 bases, with 18 bases between. This CDR3 spans 15 amino acids. Germline loops: CDR1 SGHAT, CDR2 FQNNGV. CDR3 sequence (DNA): TGTGCCAGCAGCCCCCGTTATGGGCCTACGAATGAGCAGTTCTTC. Its translation is CASSPRYGPTNEQFF.

The chain carries TRBV29-1 and TRBJ2-5, with TRBD1 identical over 9 bases. The DNA end is more similar to TRBJ2-7, so the J call may be wrong. The CDR3 runs 12 residues. Germline V gene data show CDR1 as SQVTM and CDR2 as ANQGSEA. The CDR3 sequence is CSVGQGYNEQYF. Written as DNA, the CDR3 is TGCAGCGTCGGACAGGGGTACAACGAGCAGTACTTC.

This chain connects TRBV4-1 to TRBJ2-5; tentatively, D is TRBD1 (5 bases). The V end was cut by 0 bases, the J end by 5 bases, with 16 bases between. This CDR3 comprises 16 residues. CDR1 is MGHRA, CDR2 YSYEKL, per germline. CDR3 sequence: CASSQDRARVIETQYF. The CDR3 bases are TGCGCCAGCAGCCAAGATAGGGCCAGGGTTATCGAGACCCAGTACTTC.

V is TRBV13 and J is TRBJ2-1, with 9 positions matching TRBD2. The CDR3 contains 18 residues. Germline V CDR1 and CDR2: PRHDT, FYEKMQ (reference sequence). J lost 7 bases, V lost 2 bases, and 15 bases had no gene match. CDR3 coding DNA: TGTGCCAGCAGCTTACACCCGCCTAGCGGGAAGGGGCGGAATGAGCAGTTCTTC. Residues: CASSLHPPSGKGRNEQFF.

This chain connects TRBV13 to TRBJ1-1; D is unclear. From germline, CDR1 is PRHDT and CDR2 FYEKMQ (reference sequence). The CDR3 has 12 amino acids. The V end was cut by 0 bases, the J end by 6 bases, with 5 bases between. CDR3 nucleotide sequence: TGTGCCAGCAGCTTAGGGGGCGCTGAAGCTTTCTTT. Translation: CASSLGGAEAFF. The full variable domain, completed using reference TRBV13 and TRBJ1-1, is AAGVIQSPRHLIKEKRETATLKCYPIPRHDTVYWYQQGPGQDPQFLISFYEKMQSDKGSIPDRFSAQQFSDYHSELNMSSLELGDSALYFCASSLGGAEAFFGQGTRLTVV.

This chain joins TRBV6-1 and TRBJ2-7; TRBD1 is a possible D gene (5 bases). Germline CDR1 and CDR2: MNHNS and SASEGT. The V gene lost 9 bases and the J gene lost 0 bases, with 9 bases spanning the gap. The CDR3 is 12 residues long. The CDR3 DNA reads as TGTGCCAGTAAAGGGGACTCCTACGAGCAGTACTTC. The encoded protein is CASKGDSYEQYF.

CDR3 region: CASRDFTDTQYF. Written as DNA, the CDR3 is TGTGCCAGCAGGGACTTCACAGATACGCAGTATTTT. The rearrangement joins TRBV25-1 to TRBJ2-3; perhaps TRBD2 as D (5 bases). Germline V gene data show CDR1 as MGHDK and CDR2 as SYGVNS. The V end was cut by 6 bases, the J end by 2 bases, with 6 bases between. The CDR3 length is 12 residues.